The clone carrying this T cell receptor beta chain has only a few counts. Per the original data handling: Amplification of reference gene primers was used by the study to estimate nucleated cell counts. Assay used: immunoSEQ multiplex PCR; TCRdb lists only in-frame clones, some missing. D and trimming come from the DNA, and the V and J calls and clone size come from that table. Found here are about 58,000 clones, around 89% of them singletons; the top ten hold more than 10%. With 0 bases removed from V and 9 bases from J, the gap between germline ends came to 6 bases. Germline-derived CDR1 and CDR2 are SEHNR and FQNEAQ (reference sequence). CDR3 size: 11 residues. The data were taken from a study of blood T cell repertoires in COVID-19.

This TCR was sampled from a man aged 55 to 69 with active COVID-19. V usage is TRBV7-9 and J usage is TRBJ2-7; D is uncertain. The specimen sequenced was peripheral blood. This chain's CDR3 is CASSLAEVQYF. CDR3 sequence (DNA): TGTGCCAGCAGCTTAGCAGAGGTGCAGTACTTC.